The T cell receptor (beta chain) under discussion was sequenced for a study of blood T cell repertoires in COVID-19. Libraries were prepared by immunoSEQ multiplex PCR; TCRdb keeps only in-frame clonotypes and omits some of them. In the table there are roughly 160,000 clones, around 90% of which are singletons. This CDR3 contains 13 residues. Germline lookup yields CDR1 ENHRY and CDR2 SYGVKD. V lost 8 bases, J lost 8 bases, and 15 bases lay in between. This chain uses TRBV10-3 with TRBJ2-2; tentatively, D is TRBD1 (6 bases). This receptor was identified in a woman at least 80 years old with COVID-19, enrolled during active disease. Sequenced input: peripheral blood. For the CDR3, the DNA is TGTGCCATCTCCCAAGGGGGAAGTGGGGAGCTGTTTTTT. Amino acids: CAISQGGSGELFF.